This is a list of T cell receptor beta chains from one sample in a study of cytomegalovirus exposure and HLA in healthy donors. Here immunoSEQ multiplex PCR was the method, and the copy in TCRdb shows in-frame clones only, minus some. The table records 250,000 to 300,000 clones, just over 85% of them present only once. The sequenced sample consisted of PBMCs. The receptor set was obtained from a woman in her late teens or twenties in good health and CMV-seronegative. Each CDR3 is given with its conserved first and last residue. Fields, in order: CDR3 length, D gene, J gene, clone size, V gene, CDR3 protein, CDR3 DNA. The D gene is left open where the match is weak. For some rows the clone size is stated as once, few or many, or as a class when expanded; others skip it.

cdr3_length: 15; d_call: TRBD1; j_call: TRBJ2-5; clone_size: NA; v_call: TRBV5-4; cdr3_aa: CASSPPGQGRETQYF; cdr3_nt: TGTGCCAGCAGTCCACCGGGACAGGGTAGGGAGACCCAGTACTTC
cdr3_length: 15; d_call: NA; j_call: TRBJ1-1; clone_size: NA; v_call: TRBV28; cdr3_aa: CASSFRGMGGTEAFF; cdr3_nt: TGTGCCAGCAGTTTCCGGGGAATGGGTGGGACTGAAGCTTTCTTT
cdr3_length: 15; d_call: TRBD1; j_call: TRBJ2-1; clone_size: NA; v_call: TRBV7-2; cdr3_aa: CASSLTGPTYNEQFF; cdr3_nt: TGTGCCAGCAGCCTGACAGGGCCCACCTACAATGAGCAGTTCTTC
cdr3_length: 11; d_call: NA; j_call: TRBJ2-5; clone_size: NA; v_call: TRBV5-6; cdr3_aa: CASSFEQTQYF; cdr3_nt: TGTGCCAGCAGCTTTGAGCAGACCCAGTACTTC
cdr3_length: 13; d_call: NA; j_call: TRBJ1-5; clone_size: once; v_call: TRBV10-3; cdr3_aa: CAISVDSHQPQHF; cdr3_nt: TGTGCCATCAGCGTCGACAGCCATCAGCCCCAGCATTTT
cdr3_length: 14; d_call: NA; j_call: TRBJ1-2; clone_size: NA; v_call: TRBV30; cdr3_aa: CAWTTSWGGHGYTF; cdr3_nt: TGTGCCTGGACCACCTCGTGGGGAGGCCATGGCTACACCTTC
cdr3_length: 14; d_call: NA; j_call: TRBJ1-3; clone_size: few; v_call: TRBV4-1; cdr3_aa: CASSQDRVVDTIYF; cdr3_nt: TGCGCCAGCAGCCAAGACAGGGTAGTCGACACCATATATTTT
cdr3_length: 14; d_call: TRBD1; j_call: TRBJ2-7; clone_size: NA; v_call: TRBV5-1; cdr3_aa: CASSRQGAPHEQYF; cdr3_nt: TGCGCCAGCAGCCGGCAGGGGGCCCCCCACGAGCAGTACTTC
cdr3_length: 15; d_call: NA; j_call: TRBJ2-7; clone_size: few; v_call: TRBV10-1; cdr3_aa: CASSERTGLADEQYF; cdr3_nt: TGCGCCAGCAGTGAGCGGACTGGTCTTGCTGACGAGCAGTACTTC
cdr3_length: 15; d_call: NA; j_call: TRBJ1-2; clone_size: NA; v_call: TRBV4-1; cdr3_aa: CASSQAGYADYGYTF; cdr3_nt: TGCGCCAGCAGCCAAGCCGGGTACGCAGACTATGGCTACACCTTC
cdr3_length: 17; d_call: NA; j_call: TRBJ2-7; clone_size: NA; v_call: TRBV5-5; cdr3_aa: CASSQITTSERSYEQYF; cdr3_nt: TGTGCCAGCAGCCAGATAACGACTAGTGAACGTTCTTACGAGCAGTACTTC
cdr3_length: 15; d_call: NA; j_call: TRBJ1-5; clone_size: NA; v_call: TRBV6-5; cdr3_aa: CASTTQSLSNQPQHF; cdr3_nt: TGTGCCAGCACCACCCAGTCTTTGAGCAATCAGCCCCAGCATTTT
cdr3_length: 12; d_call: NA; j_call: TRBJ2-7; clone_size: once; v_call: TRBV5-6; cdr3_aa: CASSQGGYEQYF; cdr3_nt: TGTGCCAGCAGCCAGGGGGGATACGAGCAGTACTTC
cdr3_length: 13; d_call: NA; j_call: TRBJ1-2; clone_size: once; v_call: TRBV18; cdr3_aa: CASSPRTEGGYTF; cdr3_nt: TGTGCCAGCTCACCTCGGACAGAGGGGGGCTACACCTTC
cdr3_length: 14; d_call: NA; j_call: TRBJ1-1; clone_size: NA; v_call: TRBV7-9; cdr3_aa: CASSPTQGSTEAFF; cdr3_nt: TGTGCCAGCAGCCCAACCCAGGGCAGCACTGAAGCTTTCTTT
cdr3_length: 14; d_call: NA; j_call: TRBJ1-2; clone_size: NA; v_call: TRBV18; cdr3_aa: CASSPPSGNYGYTF; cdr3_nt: TGTGCCAGCTCACCACCGTCAGGGAACTATGGCTACACCTTC
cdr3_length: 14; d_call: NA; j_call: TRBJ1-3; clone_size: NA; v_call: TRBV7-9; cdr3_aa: CASSPTGSGNTIYF; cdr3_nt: TGTGCCAGCAGCCCGACGGGCTCTGGAAACACCATATATTTT